The present entry profiles one TCR beta chain with its context. Its antigen remains undetermined. Base quality data are lacking; no much larger clone is found one base away. Using the deep immunoSEQ assay, TCR CDR3 regions were amplified from genomic DNA by multiplex PCR. Extracted genomic DNA from each cell subset was distributed evenly across all wells of several immunoSEQ 96-well plates, and each plate was treated as a replicate. For sorted subsets, roughly 200 ng genomic DNA, equal to 25,000 to 35,000 T cell genomes, was loaded into each replicate PCR. Purified libraries were quantified with a Qubit 3.0 fluorometer, sized on a Bioanalyzer 2100, and re-quantified with the KAPA Library Quantification kit. Every immunoSEQ 96-well plate was sequenced on a separate single-read 150-cycle Illumina NextSeq 550 flow cell. Under the source paper's analysis protocol: Because the immunoSEQ output held only junctional sequences and lacked quality scores, the filtering could not match the filtering applied to full-length reads. To assign V/J genes and CDR3, sequences were annotated using PyIR, a Python wrapper for IgBLAST v1.9, with IMGT germline references. Any read was removed if the V/J assignment was weak (E-value above 1e-6), the CDR3 was missing, or the read contained stop codons, out-of-frame junctions, or ambiguous translated residues. V3J clonotypes were defined as sequences sharing an identical inferred V gene, J gene, and CDR3 amino acid sequence. Percentage overlap between repertoires was computed as shared unique clonotypes divided by the size of the smaller repertoire. Richness of each repertoire was evaluated using RTK rarefaction, the Chao1 estimator, and Recon v2.1 estimates of unobserved clonotypes. Generation probabilities were computed with OLGA for all TCRbeta clonotypes obtained by the gDNA method from four donors. Sourced from immuneACCESS, this table was stored by TCRdb with only in-frame sequences that have V and J called. A share of the clones is absent; for the studies checked, an unresolved V gene accounts for under half, and the remainder has no known explanation. D and trimming were read from the DNA, whereas the V and J calls and clone size are those reported in that table. The sample table records about 2 million clones; approximately 94% of these occur just once. More than 0.9% of the sample lies in the top ten.

CD8 naive samples consisted of CD45RO-negative cells that were positively selected for CCR7, yielding a CD45RA+CCR7+ population without TemRA cells. Donors were healthy HIV-negative adults with no recently reported acute infections or vaccinations. Only Caucasian adults living in Nashville, Tennessee, USA were represented among the donors. Blood was collected by leukapheresis, and PBMCs were isolated by Ficoll-Histopaque density gradient centrifugation and then cryopreserved in liquid nitrogen vapor phase. Analytical flow cytometry was used to check the purity and quantity of every magnetically sorted T cell population. From each sorted fraction, genomic DNA was isolated and quantified by UV absorbance on a Nanodrop 2000c. This sample was included in a study of shared clonotypes between healthy human individuals (dated by TCRdb to the early 2020s). General notes on the study: The cohort included a few men and two women between 18 and 49 years of age. Per donor, leukapheresis produced somewhere between about 0.9 and 9.5 billion PBMCs. To estimate repertoire size and how much clonotype sharing occurs between individuals, the study deeply sequenced the blood TCR repertoires of about five healthy adults. For each donor, CD4 naive and CD4 memory were each run on three plates, CD8 naive on two plates, and CD8 memory on one plate. To increase sequencing depth and limit assay-specific biases, different laboratories used diverse techniques to prepare libraries and sequence TCR repertoires. Beyond this particular receptor, the publication reports: Pairwise subsampling indicated that sequencing depth was expected to affect the degree of clonotype sharing among donors. Clonotypes shared by all four sorted-subset donors showed higher generation probabilities than non-shared clonotypes. Because the study included a small number of donors, the genetic and exposure-history diversity represented was limited. Estimated clonotype richness was generally larger for naive than for memory subsets. Only blood was sampled, and tissue TCR repertoires likely differ from those in blood. Even with the large sequencing depth, rarefaction of the sorted-subset datasets indicated that sequencing was incomplete. Sharing across a few donors was observed for about 5% of naive CD4, less than 4% of naive CD8, about 2.3% of memory CD4, and roughly 0.4% of memory CD8 clonotypes.

V is clipped by 2 bases and J by 2 bases, and the sequence between their germline boundaries is 7 bases long. From a lookup of the germline V gene, CDR1 and CDR2 are ENHRY and SYGVKD. The CDR3 covers 13 residues, taking in both the cysteine and the phenylalanine. The entry retains the CDR3 DNA only, 39 bases that are in frame from base 1. The sample consisted of naive CD8+ T cells sorted from blood. According to the study, the label for this sample's cell subset or site signals: CD45RA+CCR7+. The receptor chain draws on TRBV10-3 and TRBJ2-7, with the D segment identity uncertain. The clonotype was recovered from a man younger than 35 in good health. The CDR3 protein is CAISEGETYEQYF. At the DNA level, the sequence is TGTGCCATCAGTGAGGGAGAGACCTACGAGCAGTACTTC.